This T cell receptor (beta chain) was sequenced in a study of CXCR3-negative and CXCR3-positive naive CD8 T cells. Overall study results and limits: Within a donor, both naive subsets shared TRBV-TRBJ usage, unlike memory cells. CXCR3-positive naive cells had TRB CDR3s that were more hydrophobic than CXCR3-negative naive cells had.

Of note for this clonotype: Antigen specificity is unknown.

The V gene's germline CDR1 is SGDLS and CDR2 YYNGEE. CDR3 length: 12 amino acids. Carrying UMI labels, the TRB cDNA libraries were prepared through 5' RACE. One entry per CDR3 protein, without DNA, is what TCRdb gives after re-calling the 5' RACE reads. Its table lists 150,000 or so distinct CDR3 sequences. CD45RO-CCR7+CD27+CD95- marked naive CD8+ T cells. The V and J genes are TRBV9 and TRBJ1-4; TCRdb designates TRBD1, a call that cannot be tested without DNA. The sequenced material came from naive CXCR3+ CD8+ T cells from blood. Sample subset: CD45RO-CCR7+CD27+CD95- naive CD8+ T cells expressing CXCR3 (TNR3+). The clonotype originates from a human donor in good health. Some clones in this sample may be carry-over from other donors' samples. The CDR3 here is CASGTGMEKLFF.